Listed below are T cell receptor beta chains from one sample, sequenced in a study of CD8 T cells in ankylosing spondylitis. Using its own MiXCR run on the 5' RACE reads, TCRdb lists one record per CDR3 protein. The sample yields under 850,000 distinct CDR3 sequences, 15% to 20% seen once. Source material: blood, either unsorted or a sorted T cell fraction (not recorded which). The receptors were sampled from a male donor with ankylosing spondylitis. Both conserved end residues are part of each CDR3. A D gene is named only where the DNA matches it firmly. Clone size appears in some rows only: once, few, many, or a class for an expanded clone.

D: TRBD1
V: TRBV5-1
size: many
J: TRBJ1-2
CDR3: CASSWGQLYGYTF
DNA: TGCGCCAGCAGCTGGGGACAGCTTTATGGCTACACCTTC

D: NA
V: TRBV28
size: NA
J: TRBJ1-5
CDR3: CASSPRTAGGNQPQHF
DNA: TGTGCCAGCAGTCCGAGGACGGCGGGAGGCAATCAGCCCCAGCATTTT

D: TRBD1
V: TRBV7-9
size: many
J: TRBJ2-4
CDR3: CASSPWDRENIQYF
DNA: TGTGCCAGCAGCCCTTGGGACAGGGAAAACATTCAGTACTTC

D: TRBD2
V: TRBV5-1
size: few
J: TRBJ2-5
CDR3: CASSLGLAQETQYF
DNA: TGCGCCAGCAGCCTAGGACTAGCTCAGGAGACCCAGTACTTC

D: NA
V: TRBV7-6
size: NA
J: TRBJ2-5
CDR3: CASSLQWFQETQYF
DNA: TGTGCCAGCAGCTTGCAGTGGTTCCAAGAGACCCAGTACTTC

D: TRBD2
V: TRBV24-1
size: NA
J: TRBJ2-2
CDR3: CATSDSPSGGNTGELFF
DNA: TGTGCCACCAGTGATTCCCCAAGCGGGGGGAACACCGGGGAGCTGTTTTTT

D: NA
V: TRBV20-1
size: NA
J: TRBJ1-1
CDR3: CGARENYLGGAFF
DNA: TGCGGTGCTAGAGAGAACTACCTAGGGGGGGCTTTCTTT

D: NA
V: TRBV4-1
size: few
J: TRBJ1-1
CDR3: CASSQDQGYTEAFF
DNA: TGCGCCAGCAGCCAAGACCAGGGGTACACTGAAGCTTTCTTT

D: NA
V: TRBV20-1
size: many
J: TRBJ2-7
CDR3: CSARDQVGSAYEQYF
DNA: TGCAGTGCTAGAGATCAAGTTGGTAGTGCGTACGAGCAGTACTTC

D: TRBD1
V: TRBV20-1
size: many
J: TRBJ2-7
CDR3: CSARDQGAYEQYF
DNA: TGCAGTGCTAGAGACCAGGGGGCGTACGAGCAGTACTTC

D: NA
V: TRBV20-1
size: few
J: TRBJ1-4
CDR3: CSARDSAAEKLFF
DNA: TGCAGTGCTAGAGATTCGGCAGCTGAAAAACTGTTTTTT

D: NA
V: TRBV6-6
size: many
J: TRBJ2-3
CDR3: CASSPSRDTQYF
DNA: TGTGCCAGCAGCCCCTCTCGGGATACGCAGTATTTT

D: NA
V: TRBV20-1
size: few
J: TRBJ1-2
CDR3: CSANEGPAPLPYGYTF
DNA: TGCAGTGCTAATGAGGGGCCGGCCCCTCTTCCCTATGGCTACACCTTC

D: NA
V: TRBV6-2/TRBV6-3
size: NA
J: TRBJ1-5
CDR3: CASSWDPPGPQHF
DNA: TGTGCCAGCAGTTGGGACCCCCCGGGGCCCCAGCATTTT

D: NA
V: TRBV29-1
size: NA
J: TRBJ2-7
CDR3: CSATERDRSYEQYF
DNA: TGCAGCGCCACCGAGAGAGACAGGTCCTACGAGCAGTACTTC

D: NA
V: TRBV6-2/TRBV6-3
size: few
J: TRBJ2-5
CDR3: CASSPLSRTSQETQYF
DNA: TGTGCCAGCAGCCCACTTTCCCGGACCAGCCAAGAGACCCAGTACTTC

D: NA
V: TRBV7-9
size: few
J: TRBJ2-1
CDR3: CASSSLTLSYNEQFF
DNA: TGTGCCAGCAGCTCCCTCACACTATCCTACAATGAGCAGTTCTTC

D: TRBD1
V: TRBV13
size: few
J: TRBJ2-6
CDR3: CASSDTLRQGQAGANVLTF
DNA: TGTGCCAGCAGCGACACCTTACGACAGGGACAAGCTGGGGCCAACGTCCTGACTTTC

D: NA
V: TRBV7-2
size: few
J: TRBJ2-5
CDR3: CASGQHSEETQYF
DNA: TGTGCCAGCGGTCAGCATAGTGAAGAGACCCAGTACTTC

D: TRBD2
V: TRBV5-1
size: few
J: TRBJ2-2
CDR3: CASSAPSGGNTGELFF
DNA: TGCGCCAGCAGCGCGCCTAGCGGGGGGAACACCGGGGAGCTGTTTTTT

D: TRBD2
V: TRBV7-2
size: NA
J: TRBJ2-1
CDR3: CASRAYLAGDNEQFF
DNA: TGTGCCAGCAGGGCTTACCTAGCGGGAGACAATGAGCAGTTCTTC

D: NA
V: TRBV27
size: NA
J: TRBJ2-3
CDR3: CASSLIQGGTDTQYF
DNA: TGTGCCAGCAGTTTAATACAGGGAGGCACAGATACGCAGTATTTT

D: NA
V: TRBV20-1
size: few
J: TRBJ1-1
CDR3: CSAIPQAIEAFF
DNA: TGCAGTGCTATTCCACAGGCGATTGAAGCTTTCTTT

D: TRBD1
V: TRBV7-3
size: NA
J: TRBJ1-2
CDR3: CASSLTGGPYSNYGYTF
DNA: TGTGCCAGCAGCTTGACAGGGGGCCCTTACTCTAACTATGGCTACACCTTC

D: NA
V: TRBV24-1
size: NA
J: TRBJ2-2
CDR3: CATSDPTNTGELFF
DNA: TGTGCCACCAGTGACCCCACCAACACCGGGGAGCTGTTTTTT

D: NA
V: TRBV5-1
size: many
J: TRBJ2-1
CDR3: CASRPAGPEQFF
DNA: TGCGCCAGCAGACCAGCAGGCCCTGAGCAGTTCTTC

D: TRBD1
V: TRBV6-5
size: NA
J: TRBJ1-4
CDR3: CASSYRGGSGEKLFF
DNA: TGTGCCAGCAGTTACAGAGGGGGCTCAGGGGAAAAACTGTTTTTT

D: TRBD1
V: TRBV12-3/TRBV12-4
size: many
J: TRBJ1-2
CDR3: CASTRWDRSYGYTF
DNA: TGTGCCAGCACCCGGTGGGACAGGTCTTATGGCTACACCTTC

D: NA
V: TRBV25-1
size: NA
J: TRBJ2-1
CDR3: CASSRWQGGSYNEQFF
DNA: TGTGCCAGCAGCAGATGGCAGGGGGGAAGCTACAATGAGCAGTTCTTC

D: TRBD1
V: TRBV14
size: few
J: TRBJ2-1
CDR3: CASSYRTGGSNEQFF
DNA: TGTGCCAGCAGCTACCGGACAGGGGGGAGCAATGAGCAGTTCTTC

D: NA
V: TRBV9
size: few
J: TRBJ1-2
CDR3: CASSETTGANYGYTF
DNA: TGTGCCAGCAGCGAAACTACAGGAGCTAACTATGGCTACACCTTC

D: TRBD2
V: TRBV4-2
size: few
J: TRBJ2-7
CDR3: CASSQALASSYEQYF
DNA: TGTGCCAGCAGCCAAGCACTAGCGAGCTCCTACGAGCAGTACTTC

D: TRBD1
V: TRBV11-2
size: NA
J: TRBJ1-1
CDR3: CASSFGQGALMDTEAFF
DNA: TGTGCCAGCAGCTTTGGACAGGGGGCCTTGATGGACACTGAAGCTTTCTTT

D: NA
V: TRBV7-2
size: few
J: TRBJ2-2
CDR3: CASSFATRTTGELFF
DNA: TGTGCCAGCAGCTTCGCGACCAGAACCACCGGGGAGCTGTTTTTT

D: TRBD2
V: TRBV6-1
size: once
J: TRBJ2-1
CDR3: CASRRSRLARNEQFF
DNA: TGTGCCAGCCGGCGTTCAAGACTAGCGCGGAATGAGCAGTTCTTC

D: TRBD2
V: TRBV5-4
size: NA
J: TRBJ2-1
CDR3: CASSLPRGGRDNEQFF
DNA: TGTGCCAGCAGCTTACCCCGGGGGGGTCGGGACAATGAGCAGTTCTTC

D: NA
V: TRBV12-3/TRBV12-4
size: NA
J: TRBJ2-7
CDR3: CASSKILGQTYEQYF
DNA: TGTGCCAGCAGCAAAATTCTCGGACAGACCTACGAGCAGTACTTC

D: TRBD2
V: TRBV3-1
size: NA
J: TRBJ2-1
CDR3: CASSQLPRGLVVDEQFF
DNA: TGTGCCAGCAGCCAACTACCTCGGGGACTAGTGGTCGATGAGCAGTTCTTC

D: NA
V: TRBV4-1
size: few
J: TRBJ2-5
CDR3: CASSQESADQETQYF
DNA: TGCGCCAGCAGCCAAGAGTCGGCAGACCAAGAGACCCAGTACTTC

D: TRBD2
V: TRBV29-1
size: NA
J: TRBJ2-1
CDR3: CSVQELAGGLYNEQFF
DNA: TGCAGTGTGCAGGAACTAGCGGGAGGACTCTACAATGAGCAGTTCTTC

D: NA
V: TRBV5-1
size: NA
J: TRBJ2-7
CDR3: CASSSGGTGIYEQYF
DNA: TGCGCCAGCAGCTCGGGGGGGACAGGGATCTACGAGCAGTACTTC

D: NA
V: TRBV27
size: NA
J: TRBJ1-1
CDR3: CASSPLGGGYTEAFF
DNA: TGTGCCAGCAGTCCCCTCGGGGGAGGGTACACTGAAGCTTTCTTT

D: TRBD2
V: TRBV6-1
size: NA
J: TRBJ2-5
CDR3: CGFGTSCPETQYF
DNA: TGTGGGTTCGGGACTAGCTGCCCAGAGACCCAGTACTTC

D: TRBD2
V: TRBV29-1
size: many
J: TRBJ2-3
CDR3: CSAGKRGGDTQYF
DNA: TGCAGCGCAGGGAAGCGGGGCGGAGATACGCAGTATTTT